The 16 T cell receptor beta chains listed next were all sequenced from one sample in a study of PD-L1 blockade in urothelial cancer. TCRdb's table, derived via immunoSEQ multiplex PCR, lists solely in-frame clones and lacks some. The table shows fewer than 25,000 clones, with approximately 88% occurring only once. Source: PBMCs, taken around atezolizumab (anti-PD-L1) treatment. The origin of the receptors is a middle-aged man with urothelial cancer.

The chain uses TRBV7-8 and TRBJ2-2; D might be TRBD1 (6 bases). The CDR3 runs to 15 residues. Germline V gene sequence: CDR1 SGHVS, CDR2 FQNEAQ. Trimming took off 4 bases at V and 1 base at J, with 10 bases between the two ends. The CDR3 DNA reads as TGTGCCAGCAGCTACCTGGGACAGAACACCGGGGAGCTGTTTTTT. Residues: CASSYLGQNTGELFF.

The chain carries TRBV7-9 and TRBJ1-6; TRBD1 might be the D (5 bases). Germline V gives CDR1 SEHNR, CDR2 FQNEAQ (reference sequence). The CDR3 sequence is 12 residues long. V lost 6 bases and J 8 bases, leaving 8 bases between the germline ends. CDR3 coding DNA: TGTGCCAGCAGAACCAGGGATTCACCCCTCCACTTT. It specifies CASRTRDSPLHF.

The V and J genes are TRBV19 and TRBJ1-3; weak D call: TRBD1 (6 bases). The ends were cut back, 6 bases at V and 3 bases at J, with 15 bases in the middle. Germline V gene sequence: CDR1 LNHDA, CDR2 SQIVND (reference sequence). This CDR3 comprises 15 residues. The CDR3 DNA sequence: TGTGCCAGTAGCCCCCTGGGGGGGCTTGGAAACACCATATATTTT. As protein: CASSPLGGLGNTIYF.

This clone has more than one count but fewer than ten. The chain recombines TRBV5-3 with TRBJ2-3; 11 bases fit TRBD1. TRBV5-3 is known as an ORF, though its function is uncertain. The CDR3 length is 15 residues. J gave up 4 bases and V 7 bases, and 8 bases lay outside the gene matches. CDR3 protein: CARAEPGQGADTQYF. In DNA form, the CDR3 reads TGTGCCAGAGCTGAACCGGGACAGGGGGCAGATACGCAGTATTTT.

V gene TRBV5-6 combines with J gene TRBJ2-1; tentatively, D is TRBD1 (6 bases). Deletions cut 0 bases from V and 2 bases from J, with 9 bases between. From germline, CDR1 is SGHDT and CDR2 YYEEEE. The length of the CDR3 is 15 residues. CDR3 DNA: TGTGCCAGCAGCTTGGAAGGGGGTGCCTACAATGAGCAGTTCTTC. This sequence encodes CASSLEGGAYNEQFF. The full variable domain, its missing parts supplied by reference TRBV5-6 and TRBJ2-1, is DAGVTQSPTHLIKTRGQQVTLRCSPKSGHDTVSWYQQALGQGPQFIFQYYEEEERQRGNFPDRFSGHQFPNYSSELNVNALLLGDSALYLCASSLEGGAYNEQFFGPGTRLTVL.

The J gene is TRBJ2-1, the V gene TRBV27; 11 nucleotides align to TRBD2. CDR3 length equals 14 residues. V lost 6 bases to trimming and J lost 6 bases; unmatched junction nucleotides: 4. CDR1 and CDR2 (germline): MNHEY, SMNVEV (reference sequence). The DNA for the CDR3 is TGTGCCAGCAGCGGACTAGCGGGCTTCAATGAGCAGTTCTTC. Protein product: CASSGLAGFNEQFF.

V gene TRBV15 combines with J gene TRBJ1-2, with D possibly being TRBD1 (6 bases). CDR1 is LNHNV and CDR2 is YYDKDF in the germline V gene (reference sequence). CDR3 length: 16 amino acids. The germline V and J ends were trimmed by 4 bases and 1 base, with 16 bases remaining between them. CDR3 nucleotide sequence: TGTGCCACCAGCAACAAAAAGCGGACAGTTAACTATGGCTACACCTTC. It specifies CATSNKKRTVNYGYTF.

The chain joins TRBV9 to TRBJ2-7; 7 nucleotides line up with TRBD1. Germline V CDR1 and CDR2: SGDLS, YYNGEE. With 0 bases clipped from V and 4 bases from J, the junction kept 4 bases outside the gene matches. The CDR3 is 14 residues long. The CDR3 region is CASSVGQGVYEQYF. In DNA form, the CDR3 reads TGTGCCAGCAGCGTAGGACAGGGTGTTTACGAGCAGTACTTC.

The chain recombines TRBV18 with TRBJ2-1; TRBD1 matches at 8 bases. Germline CDR1 and CDR2: KGHSH and LQKENI. Losses at the gene ends were 6 bases for V and 4 bases for J; bases not matched to a gene: 8. The CDR3 runs to 15 residues. The CDR3 bases are TGTGCCAGCTCCTCGGACAGGGACGGGTACAATGAGCAGTTCTTC. It translates to CASSSDRDGYNEQFF. Based on the CDR3 plus reference TRBV18 and TRBJ2-1, the full variable domain is NAGVMQNPRHLVRRRGQEARLRCSPMKGHSHVYWYRQLPEEGLKFMVYLQKENIIDESGMPKERFSAEFPKEGPSILRIQQVVRGDSAAYFCASSSDRDGYNEQFFGPGTRLTVL.

The chain uses TRBV2 and TRBJ2-7, with D hard to call. Germline V gene data show CDR1 as SNHLY and CDR2 as FYNNEI. There are 12 residues in the CDR3. The V end was cut by 6 bases, the J end by 3 bases, with 9 bases between. The CDR3 sequence: CASRLQNYEQYF. As DNA, the CDR3 is TGTGCCAGCAGGTTACAGAACTACGAGCAGTACTTC.

The chain links TRBV5-1 to TRBJ2-1, with 8 positions matching TRBD2. Germline CDR1 reads SGHRS; CDR2 reads YFSETQ. This CDR3 has 16 residues. V was clipped by 4 bases and J by 9 bases; unmatched bases: 15. The CDR3 here is CASSPLTGGPSGEQFF. As DNA, the CDR3 is TGCGCCAGCAGCCCCCTTACGGGGGGGCCTTCGGGTGAGCAGTTCTTC.

This clone was seen only once. This chain joins TRBV14 and TRBJ1-1, with a possible D match to TRBD1 (5 bases). Germline loops: CDR1 SGHDN, CDR2 FVKESK. Trimming pared 5 bases from V and 0 bases from J, leaving 13 bases between. The CDR3 runs to 15 residues. CDR3 in DNA: TGTGCCAGCAGCGAATACCCAGGGTTGAACACTGAAGCTTTCTTT. It is translated as CASSEYPGLNTEAFF.

The chain combines TRBV7-6 with TRBJ2-1; D gene unclear. V was cut by 4 bases and J by 2 bases, with 6 bases left in between. Germline V CDR1 and CDR2: SGHVS, FNYEAQ. The CDR3 consists of 13 residues. CDR3 DNA sequence: TGTGCCAGCAGCTCCCTTACCTACAATGAGCAGTTCTTC. It yields the protein CASSSLTYNEQFF.

V is TRBV10-3 and J is TRBJ2-7; 9 bases match TRBD1. This CDR3 has 15 residues. CDR1 and CDR2 from the germline V gene are ENHRY and SYGVKD. V was pared by 4 bases and J by 3 bases, with 7 bases of the junction left unmatched. CDR3 sequence reads: CAISAWTGDVYEQYF. The DNA for the CDR3 is TGTGCCATCAGTGCCTGGACAGGGGATGTCTACGAGCAGTACTTC.

This clone showed up just a few times. The CDR3 spells CASSQVRGYYEQYF. In DNA form, the CDR3 reads TGTGCCAGCAGCCAAGTAAGGGGGTACTACGAGCAGTACTTC. V usage is TRBV14 and J usage is TRBJ2-7, with a possible D match to TRBD1 (6 bases). The CDR3 runs 14 residues. The V and J ends lost 1 base and 3 bases respectively, with 10 bases between them. Germline CDR1 reads SGHDN; CDR2 reads FVKESK.

The V and J genes are TRBV7-9 and TRBJ2-3; D might be TRBD1 (6 bases). The germline CDR1 and CDR2 sequences are SEHNR and FQNEAQ (reference sequence). With 5 bases removed from V and 4 bases from J, the gap between germline ends came to 13 bases. CDR3 size: 14 residues. DNA for the CDR3: TGTGCCAGCAGCCCGGCCGGACAGCCAGATACGCAGTATTTT. Its translation: CASSPAGQPDTQYF.